The 25 T cell receptor beta chains listed next were all sequenced from one sample in a study of beta chain features in type 1 diabetes. The study reverse transcribed the entire isolated RNA, so it sequenced expressed TCRB transcripts. Assay used: immunoSEQ multiplex PCR; TCRdb lists only in-frame clones, some missing. The sample holds around 300,000 clones, about 8.5% seen once. Sequencing was done on a sample of central memory CD4+ T cells from blood. All receptors derive from a young woman in good health.

This clone has just a few counts. The CDR3: CASRDRTGTDTQYF. The CDR3 DNA is TGTGCCAGCAGGGACAGAACTGGCACAGATACGCAGTATTTT. V gene TRBV6-1 combines with J gene TRBJ2-3, with D maybe TRBD1 (6 bases). Between the trimmed V and J ends, which lost 6 bases and 1 base, there was a span of 11 bases. The CDR3 runs 14 residues. The germline V gene has CDR1 MNHNS and CDR2 SASEGT.

The gene calls are TRBV7-2 and TRBJ2-7; the D call may be TRBD1 or TRBD2 (5 bases each). This CDR3 contains 14 residues. Trimming pared 5 bases from V and 2 bases from J, leaving 13 bases between. Looked up from germline, CDR1 is SGHTA and CDR2 is FQGNSA. The CDR3 nucleotides read TGTGCCAGCAGCCCGAGGGGACGGACCTACGAGCAGTACTTC. Amino acids: CASSPRGRTYEQYF.

This chain connects TRBV19 to TRBJ2-5; D perhaps matches TRBD1 (6 bases). This CDR3 is built from 12 residues. V lost 5 bases, J lost 5 bases, and 9 bases lay in between. Germline V gives CDR1 LNHDA, CDR2 SQIVND (reference sequence). CDR3 sequence (DNA): TGTGCCAGTAGTCCCACAGGGGAGACCCAGTACTTC. Translated, it gives CASSPTGETQYF.

This chain uses TRBV29-1 with TRBJ1-2, with 8 bases lining up with TRBD1. CDR1 is SQVTM and CDR2 is ANQGSEA in the germline V gene. The CDR3 runs 16 residues. Trimming cost V 3 bases and J 7 bases; bases outside gene matches: 16. The CDR3 region is CSVEETGGSPFGGYTF. The CDR3 DNA follows: TGCAGCGTTGAGGAAACAGGGGGATCCCCCTTTGGTGGCTACACCTTC. Full variable domain (rest looked up from reference TRBV29-1 and TRBJ1-2): SAVISQKPSRDICQRGTSLTIQCQVDSQVTMMFWYRQQPGQSLTLIATANQGSEATYESGFVIDKFPISRPNLTFSTLTVSNMSPEDSSIYLCSVEETGGSPFGGYTFGSGTRLTVV.

V gene TRBV7-9 combines with J gene TRBJ2-2; D is ambiguous. V gave up 9 bases and J gave up 0 bases, with 5 bases separating them. Germline assignment: CDR1 SEHNR and CDR2 FQNEAQ (reference sequence). The CDR3 is 12 amino acids. The CDR3 DNA sequence: TGTGCCAGGGGGACGAACACCGGGGAGCTGTTTTTT. This translates into CARGTNTGELFF.

The chain has TRBV4-2 and TRBJ1-6; TRBD1 is a possible D gene (5 bases). V was cut by 3 bases and J by 7 bases, with 10 bases left in between. This CDR3 spans 14 amino acids. Germline CDR1 reads LGHNA; CDR2 reads YNFKEQ. The CDR3 here is CASSQSSGNSPLHF. Here the CDR3 DNA reads TGTGCCAGCAGCCAGTCGTCAGGGAATTCACCCCTCCACTTT.

Notes on this clone: The sample holds other DNA sequences that translate to the same CDR3. The rearrangement uses TRBV5-1 and TRBJ2-1; TRBD1 agrees at 8 bases. CDR1 and CDR2 (germline): SGHRS, YFSETQ. The CDR3 length is 13 residues. After removal of 6 bases from V and 4 bases from J, the junction contained 3 bases not matched to a gene. CDR3 nucleotides: TGCGCCAGCACTAGGACAGGGTACAATGAGCAGTTCTTC. Translating it yields CASTRTGYNEQFF. Full variable domain (outside the CDR3, taken from reference TRBV5-1 and TRBJ2-1): KAGVTQTPRYLIKTRGQQVTLSCSPISGHRSVSWYQQTPGQGLQFLFEYFSETQRNKGNFPGRFSGRQFSNSRSEMNVSTLELGDSALYLCASTRTGYNEQFFGPGTRLTVL.

This clone was found many times. V and J are TRBV7-9 and TRBJ1-1; the D is unclear. The germline gives CDR1 SEHNR, CDR2 FQNEAQ (reference sequence). This CDR3 has 12 amino acids. The germline V and J ends were trimmed by 3 bases and 4 bases, with 6 bases remaining between them. CDR3 loop: CASSFLGTEAFF. CDR3 coding DNA: TGTGCCAGCAGCTTTTTGGGCACTGAAGCTTTCTTT.

V gene TRBV6-5 combines with J gene TRBJ1-2, with unresolved D. Per germline, CDR1 MNHEY and CDR2 SVGAGI. Deletions cut 2 bases from V and 4 bases from J, with 14 bases between. This CDR3 has 15 amino acids. The CDR3 here is CASSYNPDNLYGYTF. The CDR3 DNA reads as TGTGCCAGCAGTTACAATCCCGATAACCTCTATGGCTACACCTTC.

There are a few counts of this clone. CDR3 bases: TGTGCCAGCAGCTTCCAGGGGGCGGGGAACACCGGGGAGCTGTTTTTT. Protein sequence: CASSFQGAGNTGELFF. This chain uses TRBV11-1 with TRBJ2-2, with 8 bases identical to TRBD1. J lost 1 base, V lost 3 bases, and 4 bases had no gene match. Germline loops: CDR1 SGHAT, CDR2 FQDESV (reference sequence). The CDR3 is made up of 16 amino acids.

This clone came up a few times. The chain couples TRBV27 to TRBJ1-2; possibly TRBD1 for D (6 bases). The CDR3 is made up of 12 amino acids. V was trimmed by 5 bases and J by 11 bases, leaving 15 bases between them. Per germline, CDR1 MNHEY and CDR2 SMNVEV (reference sequence). As DNA, the CDR3 is TGTGCCAGCAGTACAAACAGGGTTAATTACACCTTC. The encoded protein is CASSTNRVNYTF.

This clone showed up just a few times. This chain links TRBV6-1 with TRBJ2-7; TRBD1 might be the D (5 bases). The germline V and J ends were trimmed by 4 bases and 3 bases, with 19 bases remaining between them. The length of the CDR3 is 16 residues. CDR1 and CDR2 (germline): MNHNS, SASEGT. The CDR3 here is CASSANPRPDIYEQYV. The CDR3 region has the DNA TGTGCCAGCAGTGCCAACCCTCGTCCGGACATCTACGAGCAGTACGTC.

This clone was found a few times. The V gene is TRBV28, the J gene TRBJ1-1; D possibly corresponds to TRBD1 (5 bases). V lost 4 bases and J 2 bases, leaving 11 bases between the germline ends. CDR1 and CDR2 from the germline V gene are MDHEN and SYDVKM. This CDR3 spans 14 amino acids. This CDR3 reads CASSSRGGNTEAFF. CDR3 DNA: TGTGCCAGCAGTTCGAGGGGAGGCAACACTGAAGCTTTCTTT.

The rearrangement joins TRBV7-3 to TRBJ2-1; TRBD2 matches at 9 bases. V shed 6 bases, J shed 7 bases, and the junction held 7 bases outside the gene matches. CDR1 and CDR2 (germline): SGHTA, FQGTGA. This CDR3 is 14 amino acids long. In DNA, the CDR3 is TGTGCCAGCAGTCTAGCGGGGCCCGTAAATGAGCAGTTCTTC. Protein sequence: CASSLAGPVNEQFF.

This clone was seen only a few times. This chain connects TRBV4-2 to TRBJ2-1, with 14 bases that match TRBD2. V shed 1 base and J 8 bases; nucleotides not matched to a gene: 4. The germline V gene encodes CDR1 LGHNA and CDR2 YNFKEQ. The CDR3 length is 16 residues. DNA for the CDR3: TGTGCCAGCAGCCAAGTAGGGACTAGCGGGAGCGATGAGCAGTTCTTC. Translating it yields CASSQVGTSGSDEQFF.

This clone has at least ten counts. V gene TRBV10-3 combines with J gene TRBJ1-5; no reliable D call. This CDR3 spans 12 amino acids. The V and J ends lost 0 bases and 11 bases respectively, with 8 bases between them. From germline, CDR1 is ENHRY and CDR2 SYGVKD. CDR3 nucleotide sequence: TGTGCCATCAGTGAGTCGGGCTGGTCCCAGCATTTT. Translation gives CAISESGWSQHF.

This clone was detected ten times or more. The chain recombines TRBV4-2 with TRBJ1-5; TRBD1 might be the D (5 bases). The CDR3 runs 14 residues. Germline CDR1 reads LGHNA; CDR2 reads YNFKEQ. The CDR3 is CVMKKMGVCQPQHF. CDR3 bases: TGTGTCATGAAAAAGATGGGGGTCTGTCAGCCCCAGCATTTT.

With respect to this clone: With a much larger clone just one base away, this may be a read error. Other DNA variants within this sample encode the same CDR3. V gene TRBV7-9 combines with J gene TRBJ1-1; D is unclear. This CDR3 spans 13 amino acids. Trimming pared 3 bases from V and 0 bases from J, leaving 5 bases between. From germline, CDR1 is SEHNR and CDR2 FQNEAQ (reference sequence). The CDR3 nucleotides read TGTGCCAGCAGCTTGACCTTGAACACTGAAGCTTTCTTT. The encoded protein is CASSLTLNTEAFF.

This clone came up once. The chain recombines TRBV6-4 with TRBJ2-3; 8 bases line up with TRBD1. This CDR3 spans 14 amino acids. Germline V gives CDR1 MRHNA, CDR2 SNTAGT. The junction had 0 bases not matched to a gene; V was cut back by 0 bases and J by 4 bases. The CDR3 region has the DNA TGTGCCAGCAGTGACTCACAGGGGGCAGATACGCAGTATTTT. Protein product: CASSDSQGADTQYF.

This clone was seen a few times. The J gene is TRBJ2-1, the V gene TRBV7-3, with 12 bases identical to TRBD1. The length of the CDR3 is 16 residues. Per germline, CDR1 SGHTA and CDR2 FQGTGA. Trimming at V came to 5 bases and at J to 9 bases, leaving 11 bases not matched to a gene. The CDR3 DNA is TGTGCCAGCAGCCGGTCCGGGACAGGGGGCCTGGGTGAGCAGTTCTTC. Protein product: CASSRSGTGGLGEQFF.

At least ten counts were recorded for this clone. The rearrangement joins TRBV5-1 to TRBJ2-1; D is undetermined. The CDR3 runs to 15 residues. The V end lost 6 bases, the J end lost 0 bases, and 13 bases lay between the germline ends. Germline V gene sequence: CDR1 SGHRS, CDR2 YFSETQ. In DNA form, the CDR3 reads TGCGCCAGCATCCCCACCCCAAGCTCCTACAATGAGCAGTTCTTC. It codes for CASIPTPSSYNEQFF. Supplemented by reference TRBV5-1 and TRBJ2-1, the full variable domain reads KAGVTQTPRYLIKTRGQQVTLSCSPISGHRSVSWYQQTPGQGLQFLFEYFSETQRNKGNFPGRFSGRQFSNSRSEMNVSTLELGDSALYLCASIPTPSSYNEQFFGPGTRLTVL.

This clone was detected many times. The rearrangement uses TRBV29-1 and TRBJ2-5; D gene ambiguous. The CDR3 totals 13 residues. V lost 2 bases, J lost 1 base, and 8 bases lay in between. The germline gives CDR1 SQVTM, CDR2 ANQGSEA. CDR3 in amino acids: CSVERSSQETQYF. CDR3 sequence (DNA): TGCAGCGTTGAAAGGAGCTCCCAAGAGACCCAGTACTTC.

The chain links TRBV7-2 to TRBJ2-2, with D possibly TRBD1 on 5 matching bases. The ends were cut back, 1 base at V and 3 bases at J, with 12 bases in the middle. The CDR3 spans 16 residues. Germline V gene data show CDR1 as SGHTA and CDR2 as FQGNSA. This chain's CDR3 is CASSLGAGFYTGELFF. In DNA form, the CDR3 reads TGTGCCAGCAGCTTAGGGGCAGGGTTCTACACCGGGGAGCTGTTTTTT.

This clone came up a few times. This rearrangement joins TRBV1 to TRBJ2-5; the table's D call TRBD2 went unverified against the DNA. TRBV1 is a recognized pseudogene. This CDR3 is built from 19 residues. The CDR3 region is CTSRAWRSGGAKVQETQYF. The CDR3 DNA reads as TGCACCAGCAGAGCCTGGAGGAGCGGGGGGGCAAAAGTTCAAGAGACCCAGTACTTC.

This chain joins TRBV7-2 and TRBJ1-2, with 7 bases lining up with TRBD1. This CDR3 is 16 amino acids long. The germline V gene has CDR1 SGHTA and CDR2 FQGNSA. J gave up 4 bases and V 4 bases, and 12 bases lay outside the gene matches. The CDR3 DNA follows: TGTGCCAGCAGCTCACAGGGGAGTCGGAGGCCCTATGGCTACACCTTC. It specifies CASSSQGSRRPYGYTF.